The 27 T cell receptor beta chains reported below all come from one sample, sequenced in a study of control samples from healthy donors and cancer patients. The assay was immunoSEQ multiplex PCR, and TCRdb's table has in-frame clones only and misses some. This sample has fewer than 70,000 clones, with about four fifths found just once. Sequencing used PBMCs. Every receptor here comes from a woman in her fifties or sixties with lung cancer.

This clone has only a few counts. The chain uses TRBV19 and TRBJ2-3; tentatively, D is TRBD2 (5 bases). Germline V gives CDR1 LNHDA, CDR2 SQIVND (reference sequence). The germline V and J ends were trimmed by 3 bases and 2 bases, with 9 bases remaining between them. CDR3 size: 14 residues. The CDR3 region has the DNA TGTGCCAGTAGTATGACGGGATTCACAGATACGCAGTATTTT. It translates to CASSMTGFTDTQYF.

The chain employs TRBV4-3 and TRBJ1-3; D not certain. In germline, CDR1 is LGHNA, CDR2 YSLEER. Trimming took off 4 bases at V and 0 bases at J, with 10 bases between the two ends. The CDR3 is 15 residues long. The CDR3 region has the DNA TGCGCCAGCAGCCCCCGGAGCGACTCTGGAAACACCATATATTTT. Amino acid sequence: CASSPRSDSGNTIYF.

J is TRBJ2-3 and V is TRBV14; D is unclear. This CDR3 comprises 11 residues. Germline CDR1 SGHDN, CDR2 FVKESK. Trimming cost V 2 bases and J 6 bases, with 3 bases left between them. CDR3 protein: CASSQSDTQYF. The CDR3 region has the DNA TGTGCCAGCAGCCAATCGGATACGCAGTATTTT.

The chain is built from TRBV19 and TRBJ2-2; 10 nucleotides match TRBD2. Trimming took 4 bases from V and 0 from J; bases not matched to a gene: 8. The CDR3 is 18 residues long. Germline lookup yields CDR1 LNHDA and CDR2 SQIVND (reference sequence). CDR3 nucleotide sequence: TGTGCCAGTAGTAGGGTCCTAGCGGGGGTAGCGAACACCGGGGAGCTGTTTTTT. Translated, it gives CASSRVLAGVANTGELFF.

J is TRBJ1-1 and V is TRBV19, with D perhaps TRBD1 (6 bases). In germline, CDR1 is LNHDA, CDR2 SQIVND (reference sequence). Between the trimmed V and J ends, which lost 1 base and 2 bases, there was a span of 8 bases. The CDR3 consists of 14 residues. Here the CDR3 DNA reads TGTGCCAGTAGTATAGGGACAGAAAACACTGAAGCTTTCTTT. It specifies CASSIGTENTEAFF.

CDR3 sequence (DNA): TGTGCCAGTAGTATGGGGAGAAGATATCAGCCCCAGCATTTT. Encoded protein: CASSMGRRYQPQHF. The chain recombines TRBV19 with TRBJ1-5; no clear D. The CDR3 sequence is 14 residues long. V lost 3 bases and J lost 5, with 11 bases in between. CDR1 is LNHDA and CDR2 is SQIVND in the germline V gene (reference sequence).

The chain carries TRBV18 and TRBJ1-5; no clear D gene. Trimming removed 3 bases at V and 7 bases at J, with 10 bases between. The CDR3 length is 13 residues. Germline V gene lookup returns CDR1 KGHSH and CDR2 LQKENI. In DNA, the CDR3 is TGTGCCAGCTCACCCGGCTTCGGACAGCCCCAGCATTTT. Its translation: CASSPGFGQPQHF.

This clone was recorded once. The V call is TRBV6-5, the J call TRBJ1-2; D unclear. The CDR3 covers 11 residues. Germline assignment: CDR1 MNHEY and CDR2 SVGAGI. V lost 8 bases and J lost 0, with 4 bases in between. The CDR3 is CASSTNYGYTF. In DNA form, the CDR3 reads TGTGCCAGCTCCACTAACTATGGCTACACCTTC.

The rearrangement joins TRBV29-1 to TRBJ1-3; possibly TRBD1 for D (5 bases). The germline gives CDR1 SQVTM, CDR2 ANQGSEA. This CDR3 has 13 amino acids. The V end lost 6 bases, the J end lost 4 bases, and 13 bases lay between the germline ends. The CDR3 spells CSVGRVFGNTIYF. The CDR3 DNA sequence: TGCAGCGTAGGCAGGGTTTTCGGAAACACCATATATTTT.

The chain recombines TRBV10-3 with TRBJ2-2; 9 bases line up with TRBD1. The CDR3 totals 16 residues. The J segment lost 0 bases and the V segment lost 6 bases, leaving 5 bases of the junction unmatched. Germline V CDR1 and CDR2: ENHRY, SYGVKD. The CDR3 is CAIRGTGTTNTGELFF. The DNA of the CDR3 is TGTGCCATCAGGGGGACAGGGACTACGAACACCGGGGAGCTGTTTTTT.

CDR3: CASSKGGQGDLAKTQYF. Here the CDR3 DNA reads TGTGCCAGCAGCAAAGGCGGACAGGGGGACCTCGCGAAGACCCAGTACTTC. The V gene is TRBV21-1, the J gene TRBJ2-5; the D segment call TRBD1 is taken from the table without a DNA check. TRBV21-1 has pseudogene status. The CDR3 loop spans 17 amino acids.

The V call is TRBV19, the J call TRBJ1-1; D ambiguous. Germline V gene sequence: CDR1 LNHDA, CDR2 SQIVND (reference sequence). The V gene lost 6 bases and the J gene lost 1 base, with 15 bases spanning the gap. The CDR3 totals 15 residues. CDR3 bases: TGTGCCAGTAGGGGGAGAGGTTACGAGAACACTGAAGCTTTCTTT. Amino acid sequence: CASRGRGYENTEAFF.

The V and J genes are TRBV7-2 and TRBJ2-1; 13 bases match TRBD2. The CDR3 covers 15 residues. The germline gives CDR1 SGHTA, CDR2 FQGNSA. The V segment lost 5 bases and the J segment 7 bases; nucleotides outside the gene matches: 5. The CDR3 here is CASSPLAGGPNEQFF. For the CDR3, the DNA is TGTGCCAGCAGCCCACTAGCGGGGGGGCCTAATGAGCAGTTCTTC.

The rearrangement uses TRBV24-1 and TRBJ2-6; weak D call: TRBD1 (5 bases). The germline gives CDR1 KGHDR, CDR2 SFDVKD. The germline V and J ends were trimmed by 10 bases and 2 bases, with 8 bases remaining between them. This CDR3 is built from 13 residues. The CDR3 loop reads CATQGAGANVLTF. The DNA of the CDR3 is TGTGCCACGCAGGGTGCTGGGGCCAACGTCCTGACTTTC.

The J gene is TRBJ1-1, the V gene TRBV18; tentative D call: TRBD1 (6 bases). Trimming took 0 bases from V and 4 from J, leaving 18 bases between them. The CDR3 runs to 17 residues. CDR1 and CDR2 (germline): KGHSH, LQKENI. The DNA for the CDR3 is TGTGCCAGCTCACCACCGTCGTTAGGGGGGCTCGGCACTGAAGCTTTCTTT. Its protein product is CASSPPSLGGLGTEAFF.

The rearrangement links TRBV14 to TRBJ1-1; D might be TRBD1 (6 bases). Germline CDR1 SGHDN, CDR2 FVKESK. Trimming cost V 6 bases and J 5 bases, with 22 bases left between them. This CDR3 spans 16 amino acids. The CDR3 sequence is CASSPFSRGAETEAFF. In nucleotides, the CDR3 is TGTGCCAGCAGTCCCTTTTCGAGGGGGGCGGAAACTGAAGCTTTCTTT.

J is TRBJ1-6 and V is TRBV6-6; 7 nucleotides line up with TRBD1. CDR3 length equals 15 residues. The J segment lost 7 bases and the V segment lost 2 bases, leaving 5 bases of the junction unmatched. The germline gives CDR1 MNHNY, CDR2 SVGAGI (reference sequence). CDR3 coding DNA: TGTGCCAGCAGTTACCAGGGGGTTTTAAATTCACCCCTCCACTTT. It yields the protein CASSYQGVLNSPLHF.

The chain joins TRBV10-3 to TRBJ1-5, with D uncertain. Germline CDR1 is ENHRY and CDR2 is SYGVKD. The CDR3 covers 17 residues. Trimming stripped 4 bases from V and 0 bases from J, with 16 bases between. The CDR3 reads CAISGPTDHFSNQPQHF. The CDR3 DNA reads TGTGCCATCAGTGGCCCCACGGATCACTTTAGCAATCAGCCCCAGCATTTT.

This CDR3 reads CAWGLRTGYNQPQHF. The CDR3 DNA is TGTGCCTGGGGACTCCGGACGGGTTACAATCAGCCCCAGCATTTT. The rearrangement uses TRBV30 and TRBJ1-5; D unclear. Trimming took 5 bases from V and 3 from J, leaving 17 bases between them. CDR1 and CDR2 from the germline V gene are GTSNPN and SVGIG (reference sequence). This CDR3 has 15 residues.

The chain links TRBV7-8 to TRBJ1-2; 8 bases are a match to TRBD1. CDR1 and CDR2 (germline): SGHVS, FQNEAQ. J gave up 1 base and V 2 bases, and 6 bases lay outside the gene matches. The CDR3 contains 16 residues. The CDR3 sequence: CASSLTGTGLNYGYTF. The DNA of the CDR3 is TGTGCCAGCAGCTTAACCGGGACAGGACTTAACTATGGCTACACCTTC.

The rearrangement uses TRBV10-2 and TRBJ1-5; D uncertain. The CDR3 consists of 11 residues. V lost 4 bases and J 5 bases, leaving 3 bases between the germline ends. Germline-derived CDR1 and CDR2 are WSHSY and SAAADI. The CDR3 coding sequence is TGCGCCAGCAGTGTTGATCAGCCCCAGCATTTT. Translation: CASSVDQPQHF.

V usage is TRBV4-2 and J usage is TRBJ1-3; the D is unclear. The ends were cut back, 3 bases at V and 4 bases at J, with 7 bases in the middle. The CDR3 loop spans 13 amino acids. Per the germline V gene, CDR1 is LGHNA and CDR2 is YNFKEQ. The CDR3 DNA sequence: TGTGCCAGCAGCCAGGTACGAGGAAACACCATATATTTT. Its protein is CASSQVRGNTIYF.

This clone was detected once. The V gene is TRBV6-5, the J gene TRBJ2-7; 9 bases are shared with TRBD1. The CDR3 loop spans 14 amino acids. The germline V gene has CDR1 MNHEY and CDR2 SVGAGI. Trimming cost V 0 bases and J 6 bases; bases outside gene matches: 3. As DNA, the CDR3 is TGTGCCAGCAGTTACTCGCAGGACAGGGGCGAGCAGTACTTC. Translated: CASSYSQDRGEQYF.

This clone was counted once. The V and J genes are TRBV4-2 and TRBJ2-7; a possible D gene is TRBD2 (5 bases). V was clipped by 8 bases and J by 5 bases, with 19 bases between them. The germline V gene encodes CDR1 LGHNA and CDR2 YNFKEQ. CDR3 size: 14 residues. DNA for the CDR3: TGTGCCAGCGGATTATGGGGAGAGGGAGACGAGCAGTACTTC. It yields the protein CASGLWGEGDEQYF.

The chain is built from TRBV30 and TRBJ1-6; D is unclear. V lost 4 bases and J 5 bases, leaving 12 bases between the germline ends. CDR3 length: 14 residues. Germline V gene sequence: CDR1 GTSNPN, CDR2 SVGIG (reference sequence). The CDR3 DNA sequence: TGTGCCTGGAAGGCTGGAGAGAATAATTCACCCCTCCACTTT. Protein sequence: CAWKAGENNSPLHF.

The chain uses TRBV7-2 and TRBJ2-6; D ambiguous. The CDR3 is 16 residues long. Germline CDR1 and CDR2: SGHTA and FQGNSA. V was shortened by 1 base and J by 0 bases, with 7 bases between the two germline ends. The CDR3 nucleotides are TGTGCCAGCAGCTTAGTTACCATCTCTGGGGCCAACGTCCTGACTTTC. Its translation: CASSLVTISGANVLTF.

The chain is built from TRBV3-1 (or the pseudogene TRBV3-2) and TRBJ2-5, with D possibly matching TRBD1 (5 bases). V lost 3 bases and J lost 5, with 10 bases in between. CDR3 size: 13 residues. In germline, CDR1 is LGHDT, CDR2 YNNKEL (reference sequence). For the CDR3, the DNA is TGTGCCAGCAGCCACAGGGCAGCGGAGACCCAGTACTTC. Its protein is CASSHRAAETQYF.